This T cell receptor beta chain comes out of a study of naive and memory T cell subsets. Study-wide points: A few larger clonotypes appeared in naive repertoires, especially CD8, possibly memory cells re-expressing CD45RA.

The table lists this clonotype with a few counts. The antigen is not known. The junction had 3 bases not matched to a gene; V was cut back by 2 bases and J by 4 bases. The CDR3 has 14 residues. CDR1 is SGHVS and CDR2 is FQNEAQ in the germline V gene. Four subsets defined by CD45RA and CD27 were sorted after CD3, CD4, CD8 and live/dead staining. An equimolar mix of two oligonucleotides served as the beta constant-region primer for TRBC1 and TRBC2. Four rounds of PCR amplified the ligated cDNA using nested alpha and beta constant-region primers plus SP2. MiXCR, run by TCRdb on the UMI-ligation and nested PCR reads, gives a single entry per CDR3 protein. The repertoire includes about 150,000 distinct CDR3 sequences, 20% to 25% of them detected once, and 0.085% to 0.11% sits in the top ten.

The J gene is TRBJ2-3, the V gene TRBV7-8, with 7 bases lining up with TRBD1. The clonotype comes from a human donor in good health. Sample: naive CD4+ T cells from blood. CDR3 amino acids: CASSLRQGPDTQYF. CDR3 bases: TGTGCCAGCAGCTTACGACAGGGCCCAGATACGCAGTATTTT.